These T cell receptor beta chains were read from a single sample in a study of shared clonotypes between healthy human individuals. Assay: immunoSEQ multiplex PCR; the TCRdb copy retains only in-frame clones and omits some. Of about 2 million clones in the sample, about 95% are singletons; the top ten hold approximately 1%. Specimen: naive CD8+ T cells sorted from blood. The receptors stem from a man between 18 and 35 years old in good health. Both conserved end residues are part of each CDR3. The order of the fields is CDR3 protein, CDR3 DNA, clone size, J gene, V gene, D gene. The D gene is left open where the match is weak. A row's size may be missing; if present it is once, few, many or a size class.

cdr3_aa: CASSLTSGGFNEQFF
cdr3_nt: TGTGCCAGCAGTCTCACTAGCGGGGGGTTCAATGAGCAGTTCTTC
clone_size: NA
j_call: TRBJ2-1
v_call: TRBV27
d_call: TRBD2

cdr3_aa: CASRTGWTDTQYF
cdr3_nt: TGTGCCAGCCGAACCGGGTGGACAGATACGCAGTATTTT
clone_size: NA
j_call: TRBJ2-3
v_call: TRBV7-9
d_call: NA

cdr3_aa: CASGGGGFYSNQPQHF
cdr3_nt: TGTGCCAGCGGCGGGGGGGGCTTTTATAGCAATCAGCCCCAGCATTTT
clone_size: NA
j_call: TRBJ1-5
v_call: TRBV28
d_call: NA

cdr3_aa: CSVGDNDYGYTF
cdr3_nt: TGCAGCGTGGGGGACAATGACTATGGCTACACCTTC
clone_size: once
j_call: TRBJ1-2
v_call: TRBV29-1
d_call: NA

cdr3_aa: CAWSDSSYEQYF
cdr3_nt: TGTGCCTGGAGTGACTCCTCCTACGAGCAGTACTTC
clone_size: few
j_call: TRBJ2-7
v_call: TRBV30
d_call: NA

cdr3_aa: CASSPLYGSAGELFF
cdr3_nt: TGTGCCAGCAGTCCCCTGTATGGAAGCGCCGGGGAGCTGTTTTTT
clone_size: NA
j_call: TRBJ2-2
v_call: TRBV2
d_call: NA

cdr3_aa: CASSPGLSYEQYF
cdr3_nt: TGTGCCAGTAGCCCCGGGCTGTCATACGAGCAGTACTTC
clone_size: once
j_call: TRBJ2-7
v_call: TRBV19
d_call: NA

cdr3_aa: CASSLTDMNTEAFF
cdr3_nt: TGTGCCAGCAGTTTGACTGATATGAACACTGAAGCTTTCTTT
clone_size: NA
j_call: TRBJ1-1
v_call: TRBV28
d_call: NA

cdr3_aa: CASSYPSQGASKDNSPLHF
cdr3_nt: TGTGCCAGCAGTTACCCCTCCCAGGGGGCGAGTAAGGATAATTCACCCCTCCACTTT
clone_size: once
j_call: TRBJ1-6
v_call: TRBV28
d_call: TRBD1

cdr3_aa: CASSPNVLGQPQHF
cdr3_nt: TGTGCCAGCAGCCCCAATGTTTTGGGTCAGCCCCAGCATTTT
clone_size: NA
j_call: TRBJ1-5
v_call: TRBV7-2
d_call: NA

cdr3_aa: CASTKQGTENIQYF
cdr3_nt: TGTGCCAGCACCAAACAGGGCACCGAAAACATTCAGTACTTC
clone_size: NA
j_call: TRBJ2-4
v_call: TRBV5-4
d_call: NA

cdr3_aa: CASSRGGLGVFTEAFF
cdr3_nt: TGTGCCAGCAGCCGTGGGGGACTCGGGGTGTTCACTGAAGCTTTCTTT
clone_size: NA
j_call: TRBJ1-1
v_call: TRBV27
d_call: NA

cdr3_aa: CASSLTSGSYEQYF
cdr3_nt: TGTGCCAGCAGCTTAACTAGCGGGAGCTACGAGCAGTACTTC
clone_size: NA
j_call: TRBJ2-7
v_call: TRBV7-2
d_call: TRBD2

cdr3_aa: CASSPQGRVDEQFF
cdr3_nt: TGTGCCAGCAGCCCTCAAGGCAGGGTAGATGAGCAGTTCTTC
clone_size: NA
j_call: TRBJ2-1
v_call: TRBV7-8
d_call: NA

cdr3_aa: CASSHGPYEQYF
cdr3_nt: TGCGCCAGCAGCCACGGTCCCTACGAGCAGTACTTC
clone_size: NA
j_call: TRBJ2-7
v_call: TRBV4-3
d_call: NA

cdr3_aa: CASSEWGEEKLFF
cdr3_nt: TGTGCCAGCAGTGAATGGGGGGAAGAAAAACTGTTTTTT
clone_size: NA
j_call: TRBJ1-4
v_call: TRBV25-1
d_call: NA

cdr3_aa: CASSHPRAGGMNTQYF
cdr3_nt: TGCGCCAGCAGCCACCCTCGGGCGGGGGGTATGAATACGCAGTATTTT
clone_size: NA
j_call: TRBJ2-3
v_call: TRBV4-1
d_call: TRBD2

cdr3_aa: CASSQVSGAREQYF
cdr3_nt: TGCGCCAGCAGCCAAGTTTCAGGGGCCCGCGAGCAGTACTTC
clone_size: NA
j_call: TRBJ2-7
v_call: TRBV4-1
d_call: NA

cdr3_aa: CASSGGLAGGFDEQYF
cdr3_nt: TGTGCCAGCAGCGGAGGACTAGCGGGAGGGTTCGACGAGCAGTACTTC
clone_size: NA
j_call: TRBJ2-7
v_call: TRBV9
d_call: TRBD2

cdr3_aa: CASSFVKGPTDTQYF
cdr3_nt: TGTGCCAGCAGCTTCGTAAAGGGCCCCACAGATACGCAGTATTTT
clone_size: NA
j_call: TRBJ2-3
v_call: TRBV7-9
d_call: NA